The rows below give T cell receptor beta chains drawn from one sample of a study of response to subunit inactivated influenza vaccine. In TCRdb, the RT-PCR reads were re-called with MiXCR into one record per CDR3 protein. The table includes approximately 530,000 distinct CDR3 sequences, 10% to 15% detected once. The sequencing used PBMCs from blood, collected roughly 46 days after vaccination. All receptors come from a man aged 50-60 years who received an inactivated influenza vaccine. The CDR3 runs from the conserved cysteine through the conserved F or W. D genes are given only for firm matches. Only some rows state a clone size, as once, few, many or a class for expanded clones.

>many|.|TRBV10-3|TRBJ1-1
CAISGGGGTEAFF
TGTGCCATCAGTGGGGGCGGGGGCACTGAAGCTTTCTTT
>few|TRBD1|TRBV20-1|TRBJ1-4
CSARAPGQLNEKLFF
TGCAGTGCTCGAGCGCCGGGACAGCTAAATGAAAAACTGTTTTTT
>many|.|TRBV12-3/TRBV12-4|TRBJ2-2
CASSLEQNTGELFF
TGTGCCAGCAGTTTGGAGCAAAACACCGGGGAGCTGTTTTTT
>many|.|TRBV4-3|TRBJ2-1
CASSQVGEWAYNEQFF
TGCGCCAGCAGCCAAGTCGGGGAATGGGCCTACAATGAGCAGTTCTTC
>few|TRBD1|TRBV9|TRBJ1-1
CASSAAGGSVNTEAFF
TGTGCCAGCAGCGCCGCAGGGGGCTCAGTGAACACTGAAGCTTTCTTT
>.|TRBD2|TRBV5-1|TRBJ2-5
CASSLDSGVKETQYF
TGCGCCAGCAGCTTGGATAGCGGGGTAAAAGAGACCCAGTACTTC
>.|.|TRBV24-1|TRBJ2-1
CATSRRGGQSSYNEQFF
TGTGCCACCAGCCGAAGGGGCGGTCAGAGCTCCTACAATGAGCAGTTCTTC
>.|.|TRBV20-1|TRBJ1-5
CSALDSDNSNQPQHF
TGCAGTGCCCTAGACTCCGATAATAGCAATCAGCCCCAGCATTTT
>.|.|TRBV28|TRBJ2-7
CASSGVRASSYEQYF
TGTGCCAGCAGCGGTGTAAGGGCTTCGTCCTACGAGCAGTACTTC
>few|.|TRBV20-1|TRBJ2-5
CSPSEETQYF
TGCAGTCCCTCCGAAGAGACCCAGTACTTC
>.|.|TRBV12-3/TRBV12-4|TRBJ2-2
CASRSKVGLSNTGELFF
TGTGCCAGCAGAAGTAAAGTTGGGTTATCGAACACCGGGGAGCTGTTTTTT
>few|.|TRBV10-3|TRBJ2-1
CAISGSTSSYNEQFF
TGTGCCATCAGTGGGTCGACAAGCTCCTACAATGAGCAGTTCTTC
>many|.|TRBV20-1|TRBJ1-4
CSAEPGRANEKLFF
TGCAGTGCTGAACCGGGACGGGCTAATGAAAAACTGTTTTTT
>few|.|TRBV29-1|TRBJ1-5
CSVGSGNQPQHF
TGCAGCGTGGGGTCTGGGAATCAGCCCCAGCATTTT
>few|.|TRBV20-1|TRBJ2-5
CSARDPVSPEETQYF
TGCAGTGCTAGAGATCCGGTTAGTCCCGAAGAGACCCAGTACTTC
>.|.|TRBV12-3/TRBV12-4|TRBJ2-5
CASSLGVLQETQYF
TGTGCCAGCAGTTTAGGAGTTCTCCAAGAGACCCAGTACTTC
>few|.|TRBV20-1|TRBJ2-5
CSARGGWAASRETQYF
TGCAGTGCTAGAGGGGGATGGGCAGCGTCACGGGAGACCCAGTACTTC
>.|TRBD1|TRBV11-2|TRBJ2-2
CASRKPGQGGTGELFF
TGTGCCAGCAGGAAACCGGGACAGGGGGGCACCGGGGAGCTGTTTTTT
>many|TRBD2|TRBV10-3|TRBJ2-7
CAISESRGSGSYEQYF
TGTGCCATCAGTGAGTCGCGGGGTAGCGGGTCCTACGAGCAGTACTTC
>.|.|TRBV11-2|TRBJ2-2
CASSLNRETGELFF
TGTGCCAGCAGCTTAAACAGGGAAACCGGGGAGCTGTTTTTT
>.|TRBD2|TRBV9|TRBJ2-3
CASSARLAGDGTDTQYF
TGTGCCAGCAGCGCCCGACTAGCGGGGGATGGGACAGATACGCAGTATTTT
>.|.|TRBV3-1|TRBJ2-2
CASVEAITGELFF
TGTGCCAGCGTCGAAGCGATCACCGGGGAGCTGTTTTTT
>.|.|TRBV10-3|TRBJ1-1
CAISMNTEAFF
TGTGCCATTTCTATGAACACTGAAGCTTTCTTT
>few|TRBD2|TRBV20-1|TRBJ2-4
CSALLAGLAKNIQYF
TGCAGTGCGCTTCTAGCGGGCCTAGCCAAAAACATTCAGTACTTC
>once|.|TRBV19|TRBJ2-3
CASSSGRLTQYF
TGTGCCAGTAGTTCGGGACGGCTTACGCAGTATTTT
>few|.|TRBV7-8|TRBJ2-5
CASSLERRDGTQYF
TGTGCCAGCAGCTTAGAAAGGAGGGATGGGACCCAGTACTTC
>.|.|TRBV7-7|TRBJ2-3
CASSRSLADTQYF
TGTGCCAGCTCAAGGAGCTTGGCAGATACGCAGTATTTT
>.|TRBD2|TRBV9|TRBJ2-3
CASRGTSGDSTDTQYF
TGTGCCAGCAGGGGTACTAGCGGCGATAGCACAGATACGCAGTATTTT
>few|TRBD2|TRBV7-3|TRBJ2-7
CASSLVAGGEQYF
TGTGCCAGCAGCTTAGTGGCGGGAGGCGAGCAGTACTTC
>many|TRBD2|TRBV5-1|TRBJ2-5
CASRTSGRAPQETQYF
TGCGCCTCCCGGACTAGCGGGAGGGCTCCCCAAGAGACCCAGTACTTC
>few|.|TRBV11-2|TRBJ2-5
CASSQRRTVGTQYF
TGTGCCAGCAGCCAGCGCCGGACAGTCGGGACCCAGTACTTC
>few|.|TRBV6-5|TRBJ1-2
CASSYGRGPKKDGYTF
TGTGCCAGCAGTTACGGAAGGGGACCGAAGAAGGATGGCTACACCTTC
>few|.|TRBV28|TRBJ2-1
CASSFRQIYNEQFF
TGTGCCAGCAGTTTTAGACAGATCTACAATGAGCAGTTCTTC
>.|TRBD1|TRBV2|TRBJ1-1
CASSKTDRGATEAFF
TGTGCCAGCAGTAAGACCGACAGGGGAGCCACTGAAGCTTTCTTT
>many|.|TRBV7-2|TRBJ2-1
CASSLVGSANNEQFF
TGTGCCAGCAGCTTAGTGGGTAGCGCGAACAATGAGCAGTTCTTC
>few|.|TRBV6-5|TRBJ1-5
CARGGNQPQHF
TGTGCACGCGGAGGCAATCAGCCCCAGCATTTT